This T cell receptor (beta chain) was recorded in a study of blood T cell repertoires in COVID-19. The wider study: The United States, Italy and Spain were the sources of the acute and convalescent COVID-19 samples. PBMCs, B-cell-depleted T cells, or T cells were the source of the cDNA or gDNA that made up the material.

A note on this clone: Other nucleotide sequences in the sample specify the same CDR3.

This CDR3 has 15 amino acids. CDR1 KGHSH and CDR2 LQKENI come from the germline V gene. After removal of 2 bases from V and 4 bases from J, the junction contained 5 bases not matched to a gene. Sequencing was performed with immunoSEQ multiplex PCR; in TCRdb, only in-frame clones are kept and a portion is missing. The repertoire consists of more than 200,000 clones, with approximately 87% occurring once and the leading ten covering about 2%. The sequencing sample was made of peripheral blood. The chain joins TRBV18 to TRBJ2-1, with 7 bases identical to TRBD2. This TCR came from a woman in her forties or fifties with acute or convalescent COVID-19. The CDR3 spells CASSPGLAEYNEQFF. In DNA, the CDR3 is TGTGCCAGCTCACCAGGGCTAGCGGAATACAATGAGCAGTTCTTC.